The 22 T cell receptor beta chains listed next were all sequenced from one sample in a study of blood T cell repertoires in COVID-19. Here immunoSEQ multiplex PCR was the method, and the copy in TCRdb shows in-frame clones only, minus some. Among 230,000 or so clones, roughly 82% were seen once, and the ten largest hold approximately 1.3%. The sequencing sample was made of peripheral blood. These receptors were collected from a woman in her 40s who had recovered from COVID-19.

The V call is TRBV6-2 or TRBV6-3, the J call TRBJ2-7; TRBD1 matches 9 bases. Trimming removed 5 bases from V and 0 bases from J; junction bases left unmatched: 2. The CDR3 length is 14 residues. Germline V gene data show CDR1 as MNHEY and CDR2 as SVGEGT. CDR3 sequence reads: CASSTGQGSYEQYF. DNA for the CDR3: TGTGCCAGCAGTACGGGACAGGGCTCCTACGAGCAGTACTTC.

The chain uses TRBV7-2 and TRBJ2-2; a possible D gene is TRBD2 (6 bases). With 1 base removed from V and 4 bases from J, the gap between germline ends came to 16 bases. Looked up from germline, CDR1 is SGHTA and CDR2 is FQGNSA. This CDR3 contains 17 residues. CDR3 bases: TGTGCCAGCAGCTTAGTCCCGATGGGAGGATCCACCGGGGAGCTGTTTTTT. Amino acid sequence: CASSLVPMGGSTGELFF.

The chain joins TRBV9 to TRBJ2-7, with TRBD2 identical over 8 bases. J was trimmed by 6 bases and V by 4 bases; bases with no gene match: 12. Germline V CDR1 and CDR2: SGDLS, YYNGEE. The CDR3 consists of 15 residues. CDR3 in DNA: TGTGCCAGCAGCCCAGGCGGGGGGTTATTGTCCGAGCAGTACTTC. This translates into CASSPGGGLLSEQYF.

The rearrangement uses TRBV18 and TRBJ1-2; D ambiguous. The germline gives CDR1 KGHSH, CDR2 LQKENI. V lost 3 bases to trimming and J lost 11 bases, with 10 bases between them. The CDR3 extends over 11 amino acids. CDR3 in DNA: TGTGCCAGCTCACCTGGAATCGGGTACACCTTC. Its translation: CASSPGIGYTF.

The J gene is TRBJ2-7, the V gene TRBV29-1, with a weak D call TRBD1 (6 bases). CDR1 and CDR2 from the germline V gene are SQVTM and ANQGSEA. This CDR3 spans 11 amino acids. The CDR3 spells CSGTNTYEQYF. CDR3 nucleotides: TGCAGTGGGACAAATACCTACGAGCAGTACTTC.

The J gene is TRBJ1-1, the V gene TRBV7-3, with D perhaps TRBD1 (5 bases). CDR1 and CDR2 from the germline V gene are SGHTA and FQGTGA. There are 13 residues in the CDR3. The ends were cut back, 5 bases at V and 0 bases at J, with 7 bases in the middle. CDR3 sequence: CASSQGMNTEAFF. CDR3 DNA sequence: TGTGCCAGCAGCCAGGGCATGAACACTGAAGCTTTCTTT.

The chain carries TRBV19 and TRBJ1-5; D perhaps matches TRBD1 (6 bases). This CDR3 region has 13 residues. Trimming cost V 5 bases and J 5 bases, with 10 bases left between them. Per the germline V gene, CDR1 is LNHDA and CDR2 is SQIVND (reference sequence). The CDR3 here is CASSEAGDQPQHF. In DNA, the CDR3 is TGTGCCAGTAGTGAGGCAGGGGATCAGCCCCAGCATTTT.

The CDR3 bases are TGTGCCAGCTCACGACGGGACAGCACTTTGAACACTGAAGCTTTCTTT. This codes for CASSRRDSTLNTEAFF. The rearrangement links TRBV18 to TRBJ1-1, with 7 nucleotides matching TRBD1. CDR3 size: 16 residues. Trimming took 4 bases from V and 0 from J; bases not matched to a gene: 8. From germline, CDR1 is KGHSH and CDR2 LQKENI.

The rearrangement uses TRBV4-3 and TRBJ1-2; TRBD1 matches 9 bases. Germline V CDR1 and CDR2: LGHNA, YSLEER. The CDR3 sequence is 15 residues long. Unmatched junction bases numbered 6, after V lost 0 bases and J lost 7 bases. The CDR3 spells CASSQDYRGRPGYTF. The CDR3 coding sequence is TGCGCCAGCAGCCAAGATTACAGGGGGCGCCCTGGCTACACCTTC.

This clone was recorded once. The chain has TRBV27 and TRBJ2-2; D unclear. Between the trimmed V and J ends, which lost 4 bases and 8 bases, there was a span of 14 bases. Germline V gene sequence: CDR1 MNHEY, CDR2 SMNVEV (reference sequence). This CDR3 has 14 residues. CDR3 DNA: TGTGCCAGCAGTTCAACCTCCCGAGGAGGGGAGCTGTTTTTT. Its translation: CASSSTSRGGELFF.

This chain connects TRBV3-1 (or the pseudogene TRBV3-2) to TRBJ2-4, with a tentative D call TRBD2 (5 bases). Germline CDR1 LGHDT, CDR2 YNNKEL (reference sequence). Trimming pared 4 bases from V and 7 bases from J, leaving 20 bases between. CDR3 length: 16 residues. The CDR3, as DNA: TGTGCCAGCAGCCCCAGCGGACCGATACTTTCGAACATTCAGTACTTC. It yields the protein CASSPSGPILSNIQYF.

V is TRBV6-5 and J is TRBJ1-5; TRBD1 matches at 9 bases. The ends lost 7 bases at V and 2 bases at J; junction bases unmatched: 6. Germline CDR1 MNHEY, CDR2 SVGAGI. The CDR3 covers 15 residues. In nucleotides, the CDR3 is TGTGCCAGCATCCCCTGGACAGGGGGCAATCAGCCCCAGCATTTT. Residues: CASIPWTGGNQPQHF.

This clone occurred once. This chain uses TRBV27 with TRBJ1-2, with a tentative D call TRBD1 (6 bases). V was pared by 5 bases and J by 5 bases, with 15 bases between. The germline CDR1 and CDR2 sequences are MNHEY and SMNVEV (reference sequence). The CDR3 runs 14 residues. The CDR3 DNA reads as TGTGCCAGCAGTCCGGGGGGGCTCCCTTATGGCTACACCTTC. Amino acid sequence: CASSPGGLPYGYTF.

The rearrangement joins TRBV10-1 to TRBJ1-1, with 8 bases identical to TRBD1. The CDR3 has 13 amino acids. Per the germline V gene, CDR1 is WNHNN and CDR2 is SYGVQD (reference sequence). The ends lost 6 bases at V and 8 bases at J; junction bases unmatched: 8. This chain's CDR3 is CASSAYRGSEAFF. Written as DNA, the CDR3 is TGCGCCAGCAGCGCTTACAGGGGGTCGGAAGCTTTCTTT.

The sample holds a few counts of this clone. The gene calls are TRBV5-5 and TRBJ2-3, with D possibly matching TRBD1 (5 bases). The germline V gene encodes CDR1 SGHKS and CDR2 YYEKEE (reference sequence). Trimming took 2 bases from V and 6 from J, leaving 10 bases between them. This CDR3 contains 13 residues. The CDR3 protein is CASSFREGDTQYF. CDR3 DNA: TGTGCCAGCAGCTTCAGGGAAGGTGATACGCAGTATTTT.

The J gene is TRBJ1-1, the V gene TRBV3-1 (or the pseudogene TRBV3-2); D is ambiguous. V lost 1 base and J 0 bases, leaving 12 bases between the germline ends. The CDR3 length is 16 residues. Germline assignment: CDR1 LGHDT and CDR2 YNNKEL (reference sequence). CDR3 loop: CASSQAGIVMNTEAFF. CDR3 nucleotide sequence: TGTGCCAGCAGCCAAGCGGGGATTGTGATGAACACTGAAGCTTTCTTT.

The CDR3 reads CASSITGGSYEQYF. The CDR3 DNA follows: TGCGCCAGCAGCATCACAGGTGGCTCCTACGAGCAGTACTTC. The chain carries TRBV5-1 and TRBJ2-7; tentative D call: TRBD1 (5 bases). The V gene lost 4 bases and the J gene lost 0 bases, with 11 bases spanning the gap. Per germline, CDR1 SGHRS and CDR2 YFSETQ. CDR3 length: 14 residues.

Concerning this clone itself: Other DNA sequences in this specimen translate into the identical CDR3. The chain uses TRBV24-1 and TRBJ2-6; no clear D. This CDR3 contains 13 residues. The germline V gene has CDR1 KGHDR and CDR2 SFDVKD. V lost 6 bases, J lost 0 bases, and 2 bases lay in between. CDR3 DNA: TGTGCCACCAGTCTCTCTGGGGCCAACGTCCTGACTTTC. Translation gives CATSLSGANVLTF.

The chain joins TRBV12-3 or TRBV12-4 to TRBJ1-2; a weak D match, TRBD1 (6 bases). Trimming removed 5 bases from V and 13 bases from J, with 11 bases in between. The CDR3 sequence is 10 residues long. CDR3 DNA sequence: TGTGCCAGCAGTCAGGGACATATCACCTTC. Translating gives CASSQGHITF.

The chain employs TRBV2 and TRBJ2-3; 10 nucleotides align to TRBD1. Germline V gene data show CDR1 as SNHLY and CDR2 as FYNNEI. V gave up 3 bases and J gave up 7 bases; unmatched junction bases: 13. The CDR3 totals 17 residues. The CDR3 DNA reads as TGTGCCAGCAGTGAGGACAGGGGGGAGGGCGTTGTTCATACGCAGTATTTT. Translated: CASSEDRGEGVVHTQYF.

The chain carries TRBV11-2 and TRBJ1-2; 7 nucleotides align to TRBD1. Germline assignment: CDR1 SGHAT and CDR2 FQNNGV. Trimming at V came to 3 bases and at J to 4 bases, leaving 2 bases not matched to a gene. The CDR3 loop spans 13 amino acids. CDR3 in amino acids: CASSLDRLYGYTF. CDR3 DNA: TGTGCCAGCAGCTTGGACAGGCTCTATGGCTACACCTTC.

In this sample, this clone turned up once. The J gene is TRBJ2-1, the V gene TRBV5-1; weak D call: TRBD1 (5 bases). Germline V gives CDR1 SGHRS, CDR2 YFSETQ. V lost 4 bases, J lost 6 bases, and 11 bases lay in between. The length of the CDR3 is 13 residues. The CDR3 region has the DNA TGCGCCAGCAGCCCCCCAGGGTCCAATGAGCAGTTCTTC. It codes for CASSPPGSNEQFF.